Following are 13 T cell receptor beta chains from one sample sequenced in a study of T cells in Graves' hyperthyroidism and ophthalmopathy. Researchers amplified the TCR beta CDR3 regions from RNA transcripts. First-round RT-PCR targeting the TCR CDR3 was performed with the HTBI primer set. From the multiplex PCR reads, TCRdb called clonotypes with MiXCR, one entry per CDR3 protein. The sample has a few hundred thousand distinct CDR3 sequences; more than 12% are singletons. The specimen was blood. The receptors here all came from a woman in her 30s with Graves' hyperthyroidism.

This clonotype turned up a few times. V gene TRBV2 combines with J gene TRBJ2-2; D unclear. Between the trimmed V and J ends, which lost 6 bases and 0 bases, there was a span of 14 bases. Germline V gives CDR1 SNHLY, CDR2 FYNNEI. This CDR3 region has 16 residues. This CDR3 is CASSASRIANTGELFF. The CDR3, as DNA: TGTGCCAGCAGCGCAAGCAGGATCGCGAACACCGGGGAGCTGTTTTTT.

This clonotype was counted ten times or more. The rearrangement joins TRBV6-1 to TRBJ1-1; D ambiguous. In germline, CDR1 is MNHNS, CDR2 SASEGT. Deletions cut 5 bases from V and 1 base from J, with 14 bases between. The CDR3 contains 15 residues. The CDR3 bases are TGTGCCAGCAGTCGGGCCCTAGTTGGGAACACTGAAGCTTTCTTT. This translates into CASSRALVGNTEAFF.

This clonotype came up a few times. The rearrangement joins TRBV6-6 to TRBJ1-4, with D perhaps matching TRBD1 (6 bases). Per the germline V gene, CDR1 is MNHNY and CDR2 is SVGAGI (reference sequence). This CDR3 is 14 amino acids long. Trimming took 2 bases from V and 6 from J, leaving 10 bases between them. CDR3 in amino acids: CASSYVRGDEKLFF. In nucleotides, the CDR3 is TGTGCCAGCAGTTACGTCAGGGGAGATGAAAAACTGTTTTTT.

The gene calls are TRBV10-3 and TRBJ2-5, with 8 bases that match TRBD1. The CDR3 covers 14 residues. The V gene end was trimmed by 5 bases and the J gene end by 3 bases; junction bases not matched to a gene: 5. CDR1 is ENHRY and CDR2 is SYGVKD in the germline V gene. CDR3 protein: CAISSSQGEETQYF. The CDR3 region has the DNA TGTGCCATCAGTTCCTCACAGGGGGAAGAGACCCAGTACTTC.

There are many counts of this clonotype. The chain carries TRBV18 and TRBJ2-3; D not resolved. The CDR3 length is 14 residues. The germline V and J ends were trimmed by 2 bases and 3 bases, with 9 bases remaining between them. The germline CDR1 and CDR2 sequences are KGHSH and LQKENI. CDR3 sequence reads: CASSPVPGTDTQYF. Here the CDR3 DNA reads TGTGCCAGCTCACCAGTTCCCGGTACAGATACGCAGTATTTT. Combining the CDR3 with reference TRBV18 and TRBJ2-3 gives the whole variable domain NAGVMQNPRHLVRRRGQEARLRCSPMKGHSHVYWYRQLPEEGLKFMVYLQKENIIDESGMPKERFSAEFPKEGPSILRIQQVVRGDSAAYFCASSPVPGTDTQYFGPGTRLTVL.

This clonotype was observed a few times. The chain combines TRBV20-1 with TRBJ2-5; D is unclear. V gave up 0 bases and J gave up 1 base, with 12 bases separating them. Germline V lookup: CDR1 DFQATT, CDR2 SNEGSKA (reference sequence). This CDR3 spans 15 amino acids. CDR3 in amino acids: CSARDLRRVQETQYF. CDR3 in DNA: TGCAGTGCTAGAGATCTCCGGCGAGTCCAAGAGACCCAGTACTTC.

This chain uses TRBV29-1 with TRBJ2-3; D possibly corresponds to TRBD2 (5 bases). Germline loops: CDR1 SQVTM, CDR2 ANQGSEA. Trimming removed 4 bases from V and 7 bases from J, with 12 bases in between. This CDR3 is 12 amino acids long. Written as DNA, the CDR3 is TGCAGCGTTGGGGGAGACGTGAATACGCAGTATTTT. Translating gives CSVGGDVNTQYF.

The V call is TRBV20-1, the J call TRBJ2-3; D gene unclear. Trimming stripped 6 bases from V and 6 bases from J, with 16 bases between. The CDR3 extends over 13 amino acids. From germline, CDR1 is DFQATT and CDR2 SNEGSKA (reference sequence). The CDR3 DNA sequence: TGCAGTGCCTCGGCCCTCAAAGGGGATACGCAGTATTTT. This sequence encodes CSASALKGDTQYF.

This clonotype occurred many times. The J gene is TRBJ1-1, the V gene TRBV5-1; tentatively, D is TRBD1 (5 bases). Trimming took off 4 bases at V and 1 base at J, with 11 bases between the two ends. Per the germline V gene, CDR1 is SGHRS and CDR2 is YFSETQ. This CDR3 is built from 14 residues. The CDR3 region is CASSLIGENTEAFF. DNA of the CDR3: TGCGCCAGCAGCCTGATAGGGGAGAACACTGAAGCTTTCTTT.

This chain uses TRBV24-1 with TRBJ2-5; D remains ambiguous. CDR3 length: 15 residues. Germline V gene lookup returns CDR1 KGHDR and CDR2 SFDVKD. The V and J ends lost 4 bases and 2 bases respectively, with 13 bases between them. CDR3 residues: CATSEPGRKQETQYF. The CDR3 DNA sequence: TGTGCCACCAGTGAACCAGGACGGAAACAAGAGACCCAGTACTTC.

The chain combines TRBV7-9 with TRBJ2-5, with D unresolved. CDR1 and CDR2 (germline): SEHNR, FQNEAQ (reference sequence). There are 17 residues in the CDR3. V was pared by 1 base and J by 2 bases, with 17 bases between. This chain's CDR3 is CASSLVGFLRRQETQYF. The CDR3 DNA reads TGTGCCAGCAGCTTAGTAGGGTTTCTCAGAAGACAAGAGACCCAGTACTTC.

The chain employs TRBV7-2 and TRBJ2-2; 7 bases are shared with TRBD2. Germline loops: CDR1 SGHTA, CDR2 FQGNSA. The CDR3 spans 15 residues. V lost 0 bases to trimming and J lost 6 bases; unmatched junction nucleotides: 4. CDR3 residues: CASSLAGGGAGELFF. DNA for the CDR3: TGTGCCAGCAGCTTAGCGGGGGGGGGAGCCGGGGAGCTGTTTTTT.

In this sample, this clonotype turned up a few times. This chain joins TRBV14 and TRBJ2-5; D gene ambiguous. The length of the CDR3 is 14 residues. The germline V and J ends were trimmed by 6 bases and 5 bases, with 16 bases remaining between them. From germline, CDR1 is SGHDN and CDR2 FVKESK. CDR3 DNA sequence: TGTGCCAGCAGTCGCCTCGACCCCCTGGAGACCCAGTACTTC. Amino acids: CASSRLDPLETQYF. Complete variable domain (other parts from reference TRBV14 and TRBJ2-5): EAGVTQFPSHSVIEKGQTVTLRCDPISGHDNLYWYRRVMGKEIKFLLHFVKESKQDESGMPNNRFLAERTGGTYSTLKVQPAELEDSGVYFCASSRLDPLETQYFGPGTRLLVL.